What follows are 25 T cell receptor beta chains derived from one specimen sequenced in a study of T cells after yellow fever vaccination. TCRdb fed the 5' RACE reads into MiXCR, producing one record per CDR3 protein. Among 40,000 to 50,000 distinct CDR3 sequences listed, more than 6% were seen once. Sequences were derived from PBMCs, either bulk or a sorted T-cell subset (CD4+, CD8+, memory, or dextramer-sorted; not recorded which), sampled 45 days after the yellow fever booster vaccination. The receptors shown here come from a man aged 25-45 years who received the YFV17D yellow fever vaccine.

V usage is TRBV30 and J usage is TRBJ2-5; D remains ambiguous. The germline V gene has CDR1 GTSNPN and CDR2 SVGIG (reference sequence). V lost 3 bases to trimming and J lost 1 base, with 9 bases between them. The CDR3 length is 13 residues. CDR3 loop: CAWSGSFQETQYF. The CDR3 region has the DNA TGTGCCTGGAGCGGTAGCTTCCAAGAGACCCAGTACTTC.

This clonotype was counted between two and nine times. V usage is TRBV18 and J usage is TRBJ1-5, with a tentative D call TRBD1 (6 bases). The V end lost 2 bases, the J end lost 5 bases, and 10 bases lay between the germline ends. The CDR3 consists of 14 residues. Germline CDR1 reads KGHSH; CDR2 reads LQKENI. CDR3 amino acids: CASSPIPGDQPQHF. DNA for the CDR3: TGTGCCAGCTCACCAATCCCAGGGGATCAGCCCCAGCATTTT.

In this sample, this clonotype turned up many times. J is TRBJ1-6 and V is TRBV18, with 7 nucleotides matching TRBD1. The CDR3 sequence is 14 residues long. Germline loops: CDR1 KGHSH, CDR2 LQKENI. V dropped 4 bases and J dropped 7; count of bases not matched to a gene: 4. CDR3 sequence: CASSRQGGNSPLHF. The DNA of the CDR3 is TGTGCCAGCTCACGACAGGGAGGAAATTCACCCCTCCACTTT. The whole variable domain, remainder taken from reference TRBV18 and TRBJ1-6, is NAGVMQNPRHLVRRRGQEARLRCSPMKGHSHVYWYRQLPEEGLKFMVYLQKENIIDESGMPKERFSAEFPKEGPSILRIQQVVRGDSAAYFCASSRQGGNSPLHFGNGTRLTVT.

In its sample, this clonotype was seen many times. The chain combines TRBV7-6 with TRBJ2-2, with 9 bases fitting TRBD2. The CDR3 is 18 amino acids. V lost 2 bases and J lost 0; bases outside the gene matches: 7. CDR1 is SGHVS and CDR2 is FNYEAQ in the germline V gene. The CDR3: CASSLSWAGGTNTGELFF. CDR3 DNA sequence: TGTGCCAGCAGCTTATCTTGGGCGGGAGGGACGAACACCGGGGAGCTGTTTTTT.

The chain recombines TRBV5-5 with TRBJ2-4, with 7 bases aligning to TRBD1. Germline CDR1 SGHKS, CDR2 YYEKEE (reference sequence). This CDR3 is built from 14 residues. V shed 4 bases and J 4 bases; nucleotides not matched to a gene: 5. The CDR3 DNA reads TGTGCCAGCAGCATACGGGACAGTAAAAACATTCAGTACTTC. Translated: CASSIRDSKNIQYF.

In this sample, this clonotype turned up a few times. The chain combines TRBV27 with TRBJ2-1; 7 bases map to TRBD2. This CDR3 spans 12 amino acids. After removal of 3 bases from V and 9 bases from J, the junction contained 2 bases not matched to a gene. The germline gives CDR1 MNHEY, CDR2 SMNVEV (reference sequence). The CDR3 DNA sequence: TGTGCCAGCAGTTTCGGGGGGAGTGAGCAGTTCTTC. Its protein is CASSFGGSEQFF.

This clonotype was found a few times. The chain combines TRBV20-1 with TRBJ2-7; 10 nucleotides match TRBD2. V shed 6 bases and J 2 bases; nucleotides not matched to a gene: 10. Germline V gene lookup returns CDR1 DFQATT and CDR2 SNEGSKA (reference sequence). The CDR3 spans 15 residues. The CDR3 reads CSAQTIAGGAYEQYF. In nucleotides, the CDR3 is TGCAGTGCCCAGACTATAGCGGGAGGCGCCTACGAGCAGTACTTC.

This clonotype was seen ten or more times. The chain couples TRBV7-6 to TRBJ2-7, with TRBD1 identical over 8 bases. V dropped 1 base and J dropped 4; count of bases not matched to a gene: 6. This CDR3 region has 15 residues. The germline V gene encodes CDR1 SGHVS and CDR2 FNYEAQ. CDR3 sequence: CASSLEDRGSYEQYF. The CDR3 nucleotides are TGTGCCAGCAGCTTAGAAGACAGGGGTTCGTACGAGCAGTACTTC. Full variable domain (outside the CDR3, taken from reference TRBV7-6 and TRBJ2-7): GAGVSQSPRYKVTKRGQDVALRCDPISGHVSLYWYRQALGQGPEFLTYFNYEAQQDKSGLPNDRFSAERPEGSISTLTIQRTEQRDSAMYRCASSLEDRGSYEQYFGPGTRLTVT.

This clonotype was observed many times. The gene calls are TRBV7-3 and TRBJ2-7; D possibly corresponds to TRBD1 (6 bases). The V and J ends lost 4 bases and 6 bases respectively, with 13 bases between them. Germline V gives CDR1 SGHTA, CDR2 FQGTGA. CDR3 size: 13 residues. DNA of the CDR3: TGTGCCAGCAGCTATCAGGGGATGACCGAGCAGTACTTC. Amino acid sequence: CASSYQGMTEQYF.

This clonotype was picked up a small number of times. V usage is TRBV10-3 and J usage is TRBJ2-7; 9 bases align to TRBD2. From germline, CDR1 is ENHRY and CDR2 SYGVKD. CDR3 length equals 15 residues. Trimming cost V 3 bases and J 3 bases; bases outside gene matches: 6. The CDR3 sequence: CAISDSTSGHYEQYF. CDR3 coding DNA: TGTGCCATCAGTGATTCGACTAGCGGACACTACGAGCAGTACTTC.

The genes are TRBV19 and TRBJ1-5; D might be TRBD1 (6 bases). CDR1 is LNHDA, CDR2 SQIVND, per germline (reference sequence). This CDR3 contains 12 residues. Trimming took 2 bases from V and 10 from J, leaving 9 bases between them. CDR3 coding DNA: TGTGCCAGTAGTATAATGGGGGGCCCCCAGCATTTT. The encoded protein is CASSIMGGPQHF.

Of note for this clonotype: Since a much larger clone is just one base distant, this may be a read error. The rearrangement uses TRBV11-2 and TRBJ2-3; 7 bases line up with TRBD2. Germline lookup yields CDR1 SGHAT and CDR2 FQNNGV. This CDR3 is 16 amino acids long. The CDR3 loop reads CVSSRYGRSGTDTQYF. As DNA, the CDR3 is TGTGTCAGCAGCCGTTACGGGAGGTCGGGCACAGATACGCAGTATTTT.

This clonotype was seen ten or more times. V usage is TRBV6-2 or TRBV6-3 and J usage is TRBJ2-5; D is possibly TRBD2 (6 bases). Trimming took 4 bases from V and 3 from J, leaving 9 bases between them. The germline gives CDR1 MNHEY, CDR2 SVGEGT. This CDR3 is built from 13 residues. The CDR3 DNA reads TGTGCCAGCAGTTTTGGCGGGAAAGAGACCCAGTACTTC. Translation: CASSFGGKETQYF.

Worth noting for this clonotype: It may be a read error: a sequence one base away is much more abundant. The chain is built from TRBV7-2 and TRBJ2-5; tentatively, D is TRBD2 (5 bases). The CDR3 runs to 16 residues. From germline, CDR1 is SGHTA and CDR2 FQGNSA. Trimming removed 3 bases at V and 0 bases at J, with 14 bases between. The CDR3 loop is CASSFGLRGHQETQYF. The CDR3 DNA follows: TGTGCCAGCAGCTTCGGCTTGCGCGGGCACCAAGAGACCCAGTACTTC.

The chain employs TRBV6-1 and TRBJ1-2, with D unclear. The CDR3 spans 11 residues. Germline V gene data show CDR1 as MNHNS and CDR2 as SASEGT. Trimming removed 6 bases at V and 1 base at J, with 3 bases between. The CDR3 region is CASSDNYGYTF. In DNA form, the CDR3 reads TGTGCCAGCAGCGATAACTATGGCTACACCTTC.

This clonotype was seen a single time. The rearrangement links TRBV7-3 to TRBJ2-2; D is perhaps TRBD1 or TRBD2 (6 bases each). CDR3 length: 14 amino acids. Germline V lookup: CDR1 SGHTA, CDR2 FQGTGA. V was cut by 10 bases and J by 2 bases, with 14 bases left in between. The CDR3 spells CATKEGGNTGELFF. CDR3 nucleotide sequence: TGTGCCACCAAGGAGGGGGGAAACACCGGGGAGCTGTTTTTT.

The chain carries TRBV10-3 and TRBJ2-7; TRBD2 is a possible D gene (5 bases). The CDR3 runs 15 residues. Germline CDR1 and CDR2: ENHRY and SYGVKD. V was pared by 1 base and J by 4 bases, with 14 bases between. For the CDR3, the DNA is TGTGCCATCAGTGAGTTGATAAGCGGAAGTTACGAGCAGTACTTC. Amino acid sequence: CAISELISGSYEQYF.

This clonotype has at least ten counts. At one boundary the junction diverges from the germline segment, which might be a read error. This chain links TRBV7-7 with TRBJ2-5; D may be TRBD1 or TRBD2 (5 bases each). CDR3 length equals 15 residues. CDR1 is SSHAT and CDR2 is FNYEAQ in the germline V gene (reference sequence). This chain's CDR3 is CASSPGRGFQETQYF. CDR3 nucleotides: TGTGCTAGCAGCCCGGGACGGGGCTTCCAAGAGACCCAGTACTTC.

This clonotype was recorded a few times. The rearrangement links TRBV6-8 to TRBJ2-3; 7 bases line up with TRBD2. J gave up 0 bases and V 4 bases, and 7 bases lay outside the gene matches. From germline, CDR1 is MNHGY and CDR2 SAAAGT. This CDR3 has 16 amino acids. Here the CDR3 DNA reads TGTGCCAGCAGTTGTCGACTAGCAGGTAGCACAGATACGCAGTATTTT. It specifies CASSCRLAGSTDTQYF.

This clonotype was seen many times. The chain joins TRBV5-5 to TRBJ2-5, with D perhaps TRBD2 (5 bases). Trimming pared 4 bases from V and 5 bases from J, leaving 15 bases between. The germline V gene encodes CDR1 SGHKS and CDR2 YYEKEE (reference sequence). The CDR3 sequence is 14 residues long. The CDR3, as DNA: TGTGCCAGCAGCATCCGGACTCCCTTGGAGACCCAGTACTTC. Protein: CASSIRTPLETQYF.

This clonotype was detected ten times or more. The chain recombines TRBV5-4 with TRBJ2-3, with unresolved D. CDR3 length: 13 amino acids. Trimming pared 3 bases from V and 4 bases from J, leaving 9 bases between. Germline-derived CDR1 and CDR2 are SGHNT and YYREEE (reference sequence). CDR3 sequence (DNA): TGTGCCAGCAGCTCGGCCTCGGCAGATACGCAGTATTTT. It translates to CASSSASADTQYF.

Many counts were recorded for this clonotype. This chain uses TRBV7-9 with TRBJ1-3; D remains unclear. V lost 5 bases, J lost 2 bases, and 4 bases lay in between. The CDR3 has 12 residues. Germline lookup yields CDR1 SEHNR and CDR2 FQNEAQ (reference sequence). CDR3 coding DNA: TGTGCCAGCAGCGAGACTGGAAACACCATATATTTT. Translation: CASSETGNTIYF.

The CDR3 sequence: CAWSVPSSYNSPLHF. Written as DNA, the CDR3 is TGTGCCTGGAGTGTACCCAGCTCCTATAATTCACCCCTCCACTTT. The V call is TRBV30, the J call TRBJ1-6; no clear D gene. V dropped 0 bases and J dropped 0 bases, with 6 bases sitting between them. Germline V lookup: CDR1 GTSNPN, CDR2 SVGIG (reference sequence). The CDR3 has 15 residues.

Worth noting for this clonotype: This sequence may be a read error, since a much larger clone differs from it by one base. The genes are TRBV20-1 and TRBJ2-5, with D tentatively TRBD2 (6 bases). Germline CDR1 and CDR2: DFQATT and SNEGSKA (reference sequence). The CDR3 has 15 residues. CDR3 in DNA: TGCAGTGCTAGCATTGCCGGGGGAAACCGGGGGACCCAGAACTTC. Residues: CSASIAGGNRGTQNF.

This clonotype was seen repeatedly, ten times or more. This chain joins TRBV19 and TRBJ2-1; 8 nucleotides align to TRBD2. CDR3 length equals 15 residues. From germline, CDR1 is LNHDA and CDR2 SQIVND (reference sequence). With V trimmed by 7 bases and J by 7 bases, 12 bases remained unmatched. The CDR3 reads CASNRAAGVPNEQFF. The CDR3 DNA reads as TGTGCCAGTAACCGTGCAGCGGGAGTACCGAATGAGCAGTTCTTC.